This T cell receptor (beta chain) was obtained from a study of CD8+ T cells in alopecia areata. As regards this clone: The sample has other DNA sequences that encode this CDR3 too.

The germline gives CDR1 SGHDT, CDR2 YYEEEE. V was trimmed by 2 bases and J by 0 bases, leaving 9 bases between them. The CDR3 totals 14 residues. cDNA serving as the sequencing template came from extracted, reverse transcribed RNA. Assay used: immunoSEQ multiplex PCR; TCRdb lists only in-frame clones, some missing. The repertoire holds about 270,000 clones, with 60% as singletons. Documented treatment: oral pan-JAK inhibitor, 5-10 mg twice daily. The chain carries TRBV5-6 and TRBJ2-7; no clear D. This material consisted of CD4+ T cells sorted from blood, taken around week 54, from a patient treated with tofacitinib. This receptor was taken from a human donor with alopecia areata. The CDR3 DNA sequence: TGTGCCAGCAGCTTCGACACAAGCTCCTACGAGCAGTACTTC. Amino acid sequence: CASSFDTSSYEQYF.